The present TCR beta chain was sequenced within a study of cytomegalovirus exposure and HLA in healthy donors. Study-level points and caveats: Later analysis demonstrated an association between a missense DCLRE1C variant and TCR beta V- and J-gene trimming. Apparent HLA restriction characterized most CMV-associated TCR beta chains in a later analysis. In a later analysis, at a false discovery rate of 0.05, roughly 17,000 TCR beta sequences matched HLA alleles. The study reported that TCR beta sequences accurately predicted HLA-A and HLA-B alleles in most subjects.

Concerning this clone: Its target is unknown.

PCR amplification relied on 60 Vbeta primers (plus 13 Jbeta primers). Using immunoSEQ multiplex PCR, the repertoire was profiled, and TCRdb retains in-frame clones only, with some absent. The data contain 110,000 to 150,000 clones, 78% of them singletons. Sample: PBMCs. The TCR originated in a female donor in good health and CMV-seronegative.

The CDR3 DNA is TGTGCCAGCAGCCGAGCGGGAGCCTATTACGAGCAGTACTTC. Its translation is CASSRAGAYYEQYF. The V call is TRBV27, the J call TRBJ2-7; 8 bases fit TRBD2. Per germline, CDR1 MNHEY and CDR2 SMNVEV (reference sequence). Trimming at V came to 6 bases and at J to 4 bases, leaving 8 bases not matched to a gene. This CDR3 is built from 14 residues.